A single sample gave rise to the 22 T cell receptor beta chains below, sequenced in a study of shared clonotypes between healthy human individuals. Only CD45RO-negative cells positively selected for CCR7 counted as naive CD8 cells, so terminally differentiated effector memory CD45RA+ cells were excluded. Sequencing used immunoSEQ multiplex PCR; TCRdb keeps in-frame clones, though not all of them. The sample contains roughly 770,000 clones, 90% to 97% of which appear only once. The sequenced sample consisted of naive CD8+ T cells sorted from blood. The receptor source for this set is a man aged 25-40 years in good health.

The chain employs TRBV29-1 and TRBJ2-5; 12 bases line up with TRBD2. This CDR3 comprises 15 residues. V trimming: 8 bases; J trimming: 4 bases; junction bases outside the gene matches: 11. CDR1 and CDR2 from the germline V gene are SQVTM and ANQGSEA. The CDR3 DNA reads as TGCAGCATCCGACTAGCGGGAGATTTAACAGAGACCCAGTACTTC. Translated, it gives CSIRLAGDLTETQYF.

The CDR3 DNA sequence: TGTGCCAGCAGTTACTCGAATCTCAGGGATCAGCCCCAGCATTTT. It is translated as CASSYSNLRDQPQHF. J is TRBJ1-5 and V is TRBV6-6, with a possible D match to TRBD1 (5 bases). The CDR3 consists of 15 residues. The V end lost 0 bases, the J end lost 5 bases, and 11 bases lay between the germline ends. Germline CDR1 reads MNHNY; CDR2 reads SVGAGI (reference sequence).

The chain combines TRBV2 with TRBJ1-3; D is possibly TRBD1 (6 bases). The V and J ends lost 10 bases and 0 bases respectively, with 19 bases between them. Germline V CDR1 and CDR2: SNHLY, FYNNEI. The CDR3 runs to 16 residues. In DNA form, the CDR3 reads TGTGCCACCATAGGACAGCGTTCCATCTCTGGAAACACCATATATTTT. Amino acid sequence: CATIGQRSISGNTIYF.

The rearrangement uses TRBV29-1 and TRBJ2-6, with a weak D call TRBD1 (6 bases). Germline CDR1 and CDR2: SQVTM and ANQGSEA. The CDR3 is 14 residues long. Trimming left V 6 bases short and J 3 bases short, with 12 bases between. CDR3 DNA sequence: TGCAGCGTCCTACAGGGCAGTGGGGCCAACGTCCTGACTTTC. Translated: CSVLQGSGANVLTF.

The CDR3: CASSLIPASGPTGTDTQYF. CDR3 nucleotide sequence: TGTGCCAGCAGCTTAATCCCGGCTAGCGGCCCCACAGGAACAGATACGCAGTATTTT. The chain uses TRBV11-2 and TRBJ2-3; 7 nucleotides agree with TRBD2. CDR1 is SGHAT and CDR2 is FQNNGV in the germline V gene. This CDR3 has 19 residues. Unmatched junction bases numbered 17, after V lost 2 bases and J lost 3 bases.

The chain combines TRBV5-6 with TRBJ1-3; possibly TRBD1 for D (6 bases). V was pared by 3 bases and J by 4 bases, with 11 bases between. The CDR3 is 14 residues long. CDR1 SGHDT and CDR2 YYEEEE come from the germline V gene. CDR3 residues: CASSSTGSGNTIYF. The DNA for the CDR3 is TGTGCCAGCAGCTCTACAGGGTCAGGAAACACCATATATTTT.

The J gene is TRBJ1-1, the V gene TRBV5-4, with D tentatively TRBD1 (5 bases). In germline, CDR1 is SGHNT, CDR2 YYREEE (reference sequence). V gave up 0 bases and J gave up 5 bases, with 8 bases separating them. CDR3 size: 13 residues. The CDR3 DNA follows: TGTGCCAGCAGCTTGGGGGGCCGGACTGAAGCTTTCTTT. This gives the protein CASSLGGRTEAFF.

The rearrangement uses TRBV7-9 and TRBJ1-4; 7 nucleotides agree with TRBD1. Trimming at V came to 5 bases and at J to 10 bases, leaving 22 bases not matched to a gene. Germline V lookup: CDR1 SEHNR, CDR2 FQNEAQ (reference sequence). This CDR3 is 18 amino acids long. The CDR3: CASSRSGQEKLEWVKLFF. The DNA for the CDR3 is TGTGCCAGCAGCCGATCAGGACAGGAGAAGCTTGAATGGGTAAAACTGTTTTTT.

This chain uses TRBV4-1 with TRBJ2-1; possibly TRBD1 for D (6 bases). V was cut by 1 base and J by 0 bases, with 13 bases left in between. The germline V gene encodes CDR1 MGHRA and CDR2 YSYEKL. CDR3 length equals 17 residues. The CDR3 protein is CASSQGIGQSSYNEQFF. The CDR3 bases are TGCGCCAGCAGCCAAGGTATCGGACAGAGCTCCTACAATGAGCAGTTCTTC.

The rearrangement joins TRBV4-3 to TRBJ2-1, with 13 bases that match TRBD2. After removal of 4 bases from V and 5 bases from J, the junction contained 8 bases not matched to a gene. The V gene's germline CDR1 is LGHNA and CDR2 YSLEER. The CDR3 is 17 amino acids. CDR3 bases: TGCGCCAGCAGCCTTTGGACTAGCGGGAGTGAAAACAATGAGCAGTTCTTC. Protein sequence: CASSLWTSGSENNEQFF.

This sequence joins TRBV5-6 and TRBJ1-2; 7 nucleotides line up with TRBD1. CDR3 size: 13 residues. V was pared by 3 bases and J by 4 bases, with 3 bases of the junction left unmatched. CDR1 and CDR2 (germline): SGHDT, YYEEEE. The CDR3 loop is CASSSTGPYGYTF. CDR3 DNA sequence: TGTGCCAGCAGCTCGACAGGGCCCTATGGCTACACCTTC. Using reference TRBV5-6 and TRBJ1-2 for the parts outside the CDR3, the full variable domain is DAGVTQSPTHLIKTRGQQVTLRCSPKSGHDTVSWYQQALGQGPQFIFQYYEEEERQRGNFPDRFSGHQFPNYSSELNVNALLLGDSALYLCASSSTGPYGYTFGSGTRLTVV.

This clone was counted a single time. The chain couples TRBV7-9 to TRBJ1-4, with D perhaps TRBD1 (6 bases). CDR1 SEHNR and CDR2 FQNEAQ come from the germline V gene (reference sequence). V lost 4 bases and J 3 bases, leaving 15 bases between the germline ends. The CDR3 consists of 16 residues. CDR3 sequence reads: CASSSLEGGSNEKLFF. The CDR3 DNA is TGTGCCAGCAGCTCCCTAGAGGGGGGTTCTAATGAAAAACTGTTTTTT.

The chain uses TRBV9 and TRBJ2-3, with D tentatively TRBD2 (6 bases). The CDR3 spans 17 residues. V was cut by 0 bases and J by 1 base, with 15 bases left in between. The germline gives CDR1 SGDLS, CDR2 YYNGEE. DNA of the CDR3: TGTGCCAGCAGCGTAGAGGGAGGCATGGGGGGCACAGATACGCAGTATTTT. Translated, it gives CASSVEGGMGGTDTQYF.

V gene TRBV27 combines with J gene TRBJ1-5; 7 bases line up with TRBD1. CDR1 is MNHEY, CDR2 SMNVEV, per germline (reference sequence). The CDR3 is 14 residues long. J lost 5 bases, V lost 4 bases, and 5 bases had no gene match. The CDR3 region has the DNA TGTGCCAGCAGTTCCGACAGGGATTATCAGCCCCAGCATTTT. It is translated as CASSSDRDYQPQHF.

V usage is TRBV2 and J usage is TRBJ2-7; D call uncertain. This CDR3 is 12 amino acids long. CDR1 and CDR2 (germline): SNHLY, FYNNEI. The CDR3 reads CAVDLKAYEQYF. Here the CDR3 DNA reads TGTGCAGTCGACCTGAAAGCCTACGAGCAGTACTTC.

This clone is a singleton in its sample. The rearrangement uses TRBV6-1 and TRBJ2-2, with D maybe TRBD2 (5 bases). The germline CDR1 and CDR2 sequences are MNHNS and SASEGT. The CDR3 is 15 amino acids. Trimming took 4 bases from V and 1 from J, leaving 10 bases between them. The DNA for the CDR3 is TGTGCCAGCAGTGCTGGTCGGGGGAACACCGGGGAGCTGTTTTTT. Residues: CASSAGRGNTGELFF.

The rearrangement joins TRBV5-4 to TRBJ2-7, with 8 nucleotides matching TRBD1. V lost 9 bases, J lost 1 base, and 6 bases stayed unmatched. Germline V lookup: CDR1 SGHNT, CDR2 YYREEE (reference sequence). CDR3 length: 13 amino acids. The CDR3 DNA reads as TGTGCCATCAAGGACAGGGATTCCTACGAGCAGTACTTC. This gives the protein CAIKDRDSYEQYF.

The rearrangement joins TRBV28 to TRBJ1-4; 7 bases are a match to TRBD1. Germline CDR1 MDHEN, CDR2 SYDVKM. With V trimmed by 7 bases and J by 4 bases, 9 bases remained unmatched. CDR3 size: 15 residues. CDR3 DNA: TGTGCCAGCACCCTCCGGACAGGCCGTAATGAAAAACTGTTTTTT. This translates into CASTLRTGRNEKLFF. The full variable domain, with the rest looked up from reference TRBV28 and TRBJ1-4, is DVKVTQSSRYLVKRTGEKVFLECVQDMDHENMFWYRQDPGLGLRLIYFSYDVKMKEKGDIPEGYSVSREKKERFSLILESASTNQTSMYLCASTLRTGRNEKLFFGSGTQLSVL.

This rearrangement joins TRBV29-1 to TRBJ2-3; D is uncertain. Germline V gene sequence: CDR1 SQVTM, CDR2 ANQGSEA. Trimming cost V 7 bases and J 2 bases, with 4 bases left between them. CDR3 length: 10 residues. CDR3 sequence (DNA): TGCAGCGGATTCACAGATACGCAGTATTTT. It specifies CSGFTDTQYF.

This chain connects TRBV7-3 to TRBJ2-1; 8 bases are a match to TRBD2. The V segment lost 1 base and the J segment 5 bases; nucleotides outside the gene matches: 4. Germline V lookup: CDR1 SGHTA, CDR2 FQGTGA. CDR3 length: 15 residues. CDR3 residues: CASSLMSGRNNEQFF. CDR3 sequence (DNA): TGTGCCAGCAGCTTAATGAGCGGGAGAAACAATGAGCAGTTCTTC.

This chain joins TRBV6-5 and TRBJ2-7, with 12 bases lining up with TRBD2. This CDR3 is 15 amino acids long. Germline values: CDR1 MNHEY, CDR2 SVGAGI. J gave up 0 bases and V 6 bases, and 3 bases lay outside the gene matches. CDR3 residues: CASSPTSGSSYEQYF. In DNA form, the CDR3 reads TGTGCCAGCAGCCCGACTAGCGGGAGCTCCTACGAGCAGTACTTC.

For the CDR3, the DNA is TGTGCCAGCAGCTTTTTGGAGGGCCTAAAAGATGAGCAGTTCTTC. Its translation is CASSFLEGLKDEQFF. The rearrangement joins TRBV7-9 to TRBJ2-1, with D perhaps TRBD2 (6 bases). CDR1 and CDR2 from the germline V gene are SEHNR and FQNEAQ (reference sequence). Trimming removed 3 bases at V and 8 bases at J, with 17 bases between. The CDR3 sequence is 15 residues long.